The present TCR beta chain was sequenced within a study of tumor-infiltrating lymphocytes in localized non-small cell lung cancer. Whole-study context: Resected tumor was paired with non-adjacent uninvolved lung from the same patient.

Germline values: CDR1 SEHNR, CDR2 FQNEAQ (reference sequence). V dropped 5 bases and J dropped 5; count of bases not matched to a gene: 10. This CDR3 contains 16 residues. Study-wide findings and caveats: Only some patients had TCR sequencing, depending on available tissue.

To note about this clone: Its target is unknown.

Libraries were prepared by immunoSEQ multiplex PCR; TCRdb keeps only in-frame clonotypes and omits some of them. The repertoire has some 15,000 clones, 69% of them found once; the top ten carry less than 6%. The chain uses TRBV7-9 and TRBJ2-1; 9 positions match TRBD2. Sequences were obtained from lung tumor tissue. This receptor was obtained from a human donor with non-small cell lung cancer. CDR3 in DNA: TGTGCCAGCAGCCATGCGGGCAGCGGGAGGAACAATGAGCAGTTCTTC. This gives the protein CASSHAGSGRNNEQFF.